The rows below give T cell receptor beta chains drawn from one sample of a study of blood T cell repertoires in COVID-19. Assay: immunoSEQ multiplex PCR; the TCRdb copy retains only in-frame clones and omits some. The sample records 100,000 to 150,000 clones, over 80% being singletons. The sample comprised peripheral blood. These TCRs come from a man in his sixties with acute or convalescent COVID-19. The conserved cysteine and the conserved F or W are not part of the CDR3 here.

v_gene: TRBV9
CDR3aa: ASRPVGRGANTEAF

v_gene: TRBV7-9
CDR3aa: ASSLGRQTDLAKNIQY

v_gene: TRBV27
CDR3aa: ATGLAGGTGELF

v_gene: TRBV9
CDR3aa: ASSAGHHSYEQY

v_gene: TRBV11-3
CDR3aa: ASSPKGTRCYGYT

v_gene: TRBV6-1
CDR3aa: ASSEEGPGEFWSGAYEQY

v_gene: TRBV15
CDR3aa: ATSRDRRTEAF

v_gene: TRBV11-2
CDR3aa: ASSSSDRGNTEAF

v_gene: TRBV27
CDR3aa: ASGQEVSPLH

v_gene: TRBV27
CDR3aa: ASSLYEGHGELF

v_gene: TRBV7-9
CDR3aa: ASSRTSDWMSDNEQF

v_gene: TRBV28
CDR3aa: ASSLTGDYGYT

v_gene: TRBV4-1
CDR3aa: ASSPQPRGQEINEQF

v_gene: TRBV29-1
CDR3aa: SVEGSSGRESEQF

v_gene: TRBV15
CDR3aa: ATSRDQGGYT

v_gene: TRBV5-1
CDR3aa: ASSLTGKETQY

v_gene: TRBV7-6
CDR3aa: ASSSTTAVGYGYT

v_gene: TRBV27
CDR3aa: ASSPARFRETQY

v_gene: TRBV4-1
CDR3aa: ASSQGPGQGARDTQY

v_gene: TRBV27
CDR3aa: ASSFQGDAYEQY

v_gene: TRBV28
CDR3aa: ASSLARSWETQY

v_gene: TRBV5-1
CDR3aa: ASSLVGEGTDTQY

v_gene: TRBV18
CDR3aa: ASSLTQVLNTEAF

v_gene: TRBV28
CDR3aa: ASSPTGAGELF

v_gene: TRBV28
CDR3aa: ASSLWTGGTEAF

v_gene: TRBV3-1/TRBV3-2
CDR3aa: ASRYRGREQY

v_gene: TRBV5-1
CDR3aa: ASSFGTGGAEQF

v_gene: TRBV5-1
CDR3aa: ASSVAPGQGFYEQY

v_gene: TRBV12-3/TRBV12-4
CDR3aa: ATRLGGAVKLF